Below are 10 T cell receptor beta chains sequenced from a single sample in a study of Ad26.COV2.S vaccination and SARS-CoV-2 variants. As to treatment: some 19 received Ad26.COV2.S at low or high dose, single or two shots; several received placebo; per-sample allocation not given. The samples were gathered on day 63 after the first injection of vaccine or placebo. Profiled with immunoSEQ multiplex PCR; TCRdb holds only in-frame clones, not every one. The data show about 680,000 clones, more than 70% seen once. The sequencing used peripheral blood, collected in a trial of Ad26.COV2.S vaccine versus placebo. These receptors all come from a person aged 18 to 65 who received the Ad26.COV2.S COVID-19 vaccine or a placebo.

This rearrangement joins TRBV7-2 to TRBJ2-7, with TRBD2 matching over 9 bases. Germline values: CDR1 SGHTA, CDR2 FQGNSA. The V segment lost 3 bases and the J segment 0 bases; nucleotides outside the gene matches: 3. The CDR3 covers 15 residues. The CDR3 DNA sequence: TGTGCCAGCAGCTTGGATAGCGGGAGCTCCTACGAGCAGTACTTC. Translation gives CASSLDSGSSYEQYF.

This rearrangement joins TRBV23-1 to TRBJ2-1; 10 bases agree with TRBD1. TRBV23-1 is reported as an ORF; its role is uncertain. V dropped 2 bases and J dropped 8; count of bases not matched to a gene: 9. The CDR3 has 16 residues. The CDR3 DNA reads TGCGCCAGCAGTCAAACCTGGGACAGGGGTCTCCATGAGCAGTTCTTC. This sequence encodes CASSQTWDRGLHEQFF.

Worth noting for this clone: The sample carries other DNA sequences with the same CDR3. The chain carries TRBV20-1 and TRBJ1-2; D may be TRBD1 (5 bases). This CDR3 is built from 11 residues. Looked up from germline, CDR1 is DFQATT and CDR2 is SNEGSKA (reference sequence). The V gene lost 6 bases and the J gene lost 6 bases, with 11 bases spanning the gap. The CDR3 DNA reads as TGCAGTGCCTTGTTGGGGCATGGCTACACCTTC. Translating gives CSALLGHGYTF.

The rearrangement links TRBV7-9 to TRBJ1-2; D is unclear. Germline V gives CDR1 SEHNR, CDR2 FQNEAQ (reference sequence). This CDR3 comprises 13 residues. The germline V and J ends were trimmed by 3 bases and 1 base, with 6 bases remaining between them. The CDR3 DNA is TGTGCCAGCAGCTTCAACAGTAACTATGGCTACACCTTC. Translating it yields CASSFNSNYGYTF.

V is TRBV29-1 and J is TRBJ2-3; D possibly corresponds to TRBD2 (5 bases). Germline V gene lookup returns CDR1 SQVTM and CDR2 ANQGSEA. The V end was cut by 5 bases, the J end by 1 base, with 10 bases between. This CDR3 spans 13 amino acids. Here the CDR3 DNA reads TGCAGCGTTTCGGGGTGGGGCACAGATACGCAGTATTTT. Its protein product is CSVSGWGTDTQYF.

The chain combines TRBV7-6 with TRBJ2-4, with 9 bases matching TRBD2. The CDR3 has 15 residues. CDR1 is SGHVS, CDR2 FNYEAQ, per germline. V shed 5 bases and J 6 bases; nucleotides not matched to a gene: 8. The CDR3, as DNA: TGTGCCAGCAGCCCTTTAGCGGGGGTGGGAAACATTCAGTACTTC. Its protein product is CASSPLAGVGNIQYF.

The chain joins TRBV29-1 to TRBJ2-5, with D perhaps matching TRBD1 (5 bases). CDR3 length equals 14 residues. Germline CDR1 reads SQVTM; CDR2 reads ANQGSEA. V was clipped by 4 bases and J by 1 base, with 13 bases between them. The CDR3 sequence is CSVAGPTAQETQYF. The DNA for the CDR3 is TGCAGCGTTGCCGGCCCGACAGCCCAAGAGACCCAGTACTTC.

The chain recombines TRBV7-9 with TRBJ2-7; D is undetermined. The CDR3 extends over 14 amino acids. Between the trimmed V and J ends, which lost 3 bases and 5 bases, there was a span of 14 bases. CDR1 SEHNR and CDR2 FQNEAQ come from the germline V gene (reference sequence). Here the CDR3 reads CASSLATLWHEQYF. The CDR3 DNA follows: TGTGCCAGCAGCTTGGCCACGCTTTGGCACGAGCAGTACTTC.

The J gene is TRBJ2-5, the V gene TRBV18; D not certain. Germline CDR1 reads KGHSH; CDR2 reads LQKENI. Trimming removed 0 bases from V and 1 base from J, with 6 bases in between. The CDR3 covers 14 residues. DNA of the CDR3: TGTGCCAGCTCACCACCCAACTTCCAAGAGACCCAGTACTTC. Translated, it gives CASSPPNFQETQYF.

The rearrangement joins TRBV7-9 to TRBJ1-4, with 9 bases identical to TRBD1. CDR1 and CDR2 (germline): SEHNR, FQNEAQ (reference sequence). With V trimmed by 1 base and J by 8 bases, 11 bases remained unmatched. The CDR3 has 17 residues. CDR3 region: CASSLVLGTGLTEKLFF. The CDR3 DNA follows: TGTGCCAGCAGCTTAGTCCTGGGGACAGGGTTAACCGAAAAACTGTTTTTT.